The sequence of this T cell receptor (beta chain) was determined in a study of blood T cell repertoires in COVID-19. Overall study: The United States, Italy and Spain provided the acute and convalescent COVID-19 samples.

This CDR3 comprises 16 residues. Germline V gives CDR1 SEHNR, CDR2 FQNEAQ (reference sequence). The V and J ends lost 5 bases and 5 bases, in that order; junction bases with no gene match: 12. Across roughly 25 US areas, participants ranged in age from 18 to 89 years. Researchers sorted participants into cohorts using their self-reported clinical history. How the authors handled the data: It was from reference gene primer amplification that nucleated cell counts were estimated. The protocol was immunoSEQ multiplex PCR, while the TCRdb copy is restricted to in-frame clones and leaves out a portion. V, J and clone size derive from that table, while D and trimming were established from the DNA sequence. The table includes 180,000 or so clones, approximately 85% detected once.

Material for sequencing was PBMCs or T cells enriched from blood (not recorded which). The receptor was derived from a woman in her thirties who had recovered from COVID-19. The chain combines TRBV7-9 with TRBJ2-1; TRBD1 aligns across 7 bases. Written as DNA, the CDR3 is TGTGCCAGCAGCCGACCCGACAGGGTACAGGACAATGAGCAGTTCTTC. Translated: CASSRPDRVQDNEQFF.